Listed below are T cell receptor beta chains from one sample, sequenced in a study of T cells after yellow fever vaccination. TCRdb reprocessed the 5' RACE reads via MiXCR and lists one record per CDR3 protein. Among hundreds of thousands of distinct CDR3 sequences listed, approximately 13% were seen once. Sequencing used PBMCs, obtained on the day of the yellow fever booster vaccination. These receptors were obtained from a man aged 25 to 45 who received the YFV17D yellow fever vaccine. The CDR3 runs from the conserved cysteine through the conserved F or W. A D gene is named only where the DNA matches it firmly. Clone size, where shown, is once, few, many, or a class for clones that have expanded.

TRBJ1-1	NA	NA	TRBV27	TGTGCCAGCACCACGGCGGGGTCTACTGAAGCTTTCTTT	CASTTAGSTEAFF
TRBJ2-3	NA	few	TRBV7-3	TGTGCCAGCAGCCCATATCCCGGAGATACGCAGTATTTT	CASSPYPGDTQYF
TRBJ2-6	TRBD1	few	TRBV6-1	TGTGCCAGCAGGACAGGGGGCGGAGGGGCCAACGTCCTGACTTTC	CASRTGGGGANVLTF
TRBJ2-7	NA	few	TRBV7-9	TGTGCCAGCAGCTTCGGAAGCGGGACAGTCTACGAGCAGTACTTC	CASSFGSGTVYEQYF
TRBJ2-2	NA	few	TRBV9	TGTGCCAGCAGCGTAGGACTAGAGAACACCGGGGAGCTGTTTTTT	CASSVGLENTGELFF
TRBJ2-5	NA	NA	TRBV3-1	TGTGCCAGCAGCCAAGGTCTGTCCCAACAGGGCCAGACCCAGTACTTC	CASSQGLSQQGQTQYF
TRBJ2-1	TRBD1	NA	TRBV5-1	TGCGCCAGCAGCCCGGACGGACAGGGATACAATGAGCAGTTCTTC	CASSPDGQGYNEQFF
TRBJ2-3	TRBD1	NA	TRBV5-1	TGCGCCAGCAGCTTAATTGGACAGGGCACAGATACGCAGTATTTT	CASSLIGQGTDTQYF
TRBJ2-1	TRBD2	NA	TRBV5-1	TGCGCCAGCAGCCCCATAGCGGGGCGGAGTGGTGAGCAGTTCTTC	CASSPIAGRSGEQFF
TRBJ2-7	NA	NA	TRBV4-3	TGCGCCAGCAGCCAACGGTCCGGGGTCGAGCAGTACTTC	CASSQRSGVEQYF
TRBJ2-3	NA	NA	TRBV29-1	TGCAGCGTTGCTTCCGGGCGCCTTGGGCAGTATTTT	CSVASGRLGQYF
TRBJ2-2	NA	few	TRBV20-1	TGCAGTGCTACCTATGATGGAAGGCTCGGGGAGCTGTTTTTT	CSATYDGRLGELFF
TRBJ2-3	NA	few	TRBV7-2	TGTGCCAGCAGCCCCCCGGTAGGGGGTAGCACAGATACGCAGTATTTT	CASSPPVGGSTDTQYF